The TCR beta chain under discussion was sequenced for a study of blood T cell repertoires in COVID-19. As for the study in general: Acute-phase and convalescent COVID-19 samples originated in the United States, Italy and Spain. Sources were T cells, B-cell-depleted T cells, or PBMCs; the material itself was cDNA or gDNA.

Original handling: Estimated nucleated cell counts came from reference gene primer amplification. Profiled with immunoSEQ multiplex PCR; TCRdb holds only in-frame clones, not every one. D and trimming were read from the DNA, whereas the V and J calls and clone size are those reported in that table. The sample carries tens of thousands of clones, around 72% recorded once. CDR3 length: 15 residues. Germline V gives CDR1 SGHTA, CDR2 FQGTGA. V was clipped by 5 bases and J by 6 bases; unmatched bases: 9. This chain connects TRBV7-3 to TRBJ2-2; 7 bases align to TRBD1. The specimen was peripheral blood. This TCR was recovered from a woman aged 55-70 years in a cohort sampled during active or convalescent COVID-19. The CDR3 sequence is CASSPNRQGAGELFF. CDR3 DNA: TGTGCCAGCAGCCCGAACCGACAGGGAGCCGGGGAGCTGTTTTTT.